This T cell receptor (beta chain) comes out of a study of early T cells in non-severe SARS-CoV-2 infection. Study-level information: Unsorted whole blood bulk RNA was sequenced, with unpaired chains. Overall study findings and caveats: The matching step, a VDJdb search, favored anti-spike CD8 responses and missed private and CD4 specificities.

Worth noting for this clonotype: Its antigen is still unknown.

This CDR3 is built from 14 residues. V lost 7 bases, J lost 4 bases, and 13 bases lay in between. Germline lookup yields CDR1 SGHAT and CDR2 FQNNGV. TCRdb fed the 5' RACE reads into MiXCR, producing one record per CDR3 protein. The data hold around 55,000 distinct CDR3 sequences, with 14% to 15% observed a single time. The starting material was whole blood, obtained at baseline. The receptor was derived from an adult who was a healthcare worker with PCR-confirmed SARS-CoV-2 infection or an uninfected control (not recorded which). The J gene is TRBJ2-2, the V gene TRBV11-2; no clear D. CDR3 protein: CASTQTEVTGELFF. The CDR3 DNA follows: TGTGCCAGCACCCAGACCGAAGTCACCGGGGAGCTGTTTTTT.